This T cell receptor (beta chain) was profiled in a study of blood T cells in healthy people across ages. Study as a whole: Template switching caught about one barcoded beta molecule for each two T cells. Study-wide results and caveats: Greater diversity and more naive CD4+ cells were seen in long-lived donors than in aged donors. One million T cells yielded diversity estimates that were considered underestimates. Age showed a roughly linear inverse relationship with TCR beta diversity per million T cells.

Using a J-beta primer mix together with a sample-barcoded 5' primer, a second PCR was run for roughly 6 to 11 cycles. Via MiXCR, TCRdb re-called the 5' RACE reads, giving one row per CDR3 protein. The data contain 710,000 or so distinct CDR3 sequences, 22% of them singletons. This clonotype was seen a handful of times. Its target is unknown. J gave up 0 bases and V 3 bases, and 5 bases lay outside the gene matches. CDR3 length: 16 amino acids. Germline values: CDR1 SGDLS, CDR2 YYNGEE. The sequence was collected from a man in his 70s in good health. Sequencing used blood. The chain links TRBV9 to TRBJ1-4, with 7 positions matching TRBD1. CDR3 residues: CASSGTGEATNEKLFF. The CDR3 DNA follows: TGTGCCAGCAGCGGCACAGGGGAGGCAACTAATGAAAAACTGTTTTTT.